What follows are 5 T cell receptor beta chains derived from one specimen sequenced in a study of cytomegalovirus exposure and HLA in healthy donors. Both 60 Vbeta primers and 13 Jbeta primers went into the PCR. The method was immunoSEQ multiplex PCR; TCRdb's version includes in-frame clones alone and lacks a portion of them. The sample has about 74,000 clones. Sequences were obtained from PBMCs. The receptor source for this set is a female donor in good health and CMV-seropositive.

The rearrangement links TRBV19 to TRBJ1-1; D may be TRBD1 (6 bases). CDR1 is LNHDA, CDR2 SQIVND, per germline (reference sequence). V lost 5 bases, J lost 8 bases, and 15 bases lay in between. This CDR3 is built from 13 residues. CDR3 DNA sequence: TGTGCCAGTAGTCGTACCAGGGGAGGGGAAGCTTTCTTT. Encoded protein: CASSRTRGGEAFF.

This chain connects TRBV29-1 to TRBJ2-1; 8 bases fit TRBD1. Germline CDR1 is SQVTM and CDR2 is ANQGSEA. The CDR3 loop spans 17 amino acids. The V and J ends lost 4 bases and 10 bases, in that order; junction bases with no gene match: 21. CDR3 DNA sequence: TGCAGCGTTGTTCAGGGGGCGCGCGTAGTGAGGGCAATGGAGCAGTTCTTC. Its protein product is CSVVQGARVVRAMEQFF.

To note about this clone: Other DNA sequences in this specimen translate into the identical CDR3. V is TRBV27 and J is TRBJ1-5; possibly TRBD1 for D (6 bases). V lost 6 bases, J lost 3 bases, and 12 bases lay in between. Looked up from germline, CDR1 is MNHEY and CDR2 is SMNVEV (reference sequence). The CDR3 runs 14 residues. The CDR3 DNA follows: TGTGCCAGCAGCTTAGGACAGAACAATCAGCCCCAGCATTTT. It yields the protein CASSLGQNNQPQHF.

This chain connects TRBV9 to TRBJ2-1, with D perhaps matching TRBD2 (5 bases). The ends were cut back, 3 bases at V and 9 bases at J, with 16 bases in the middle. This CDR3 is built from 14 residues. Germline CDR1 reads SGDLS; CDR2 reads YYNGEE. The DNA for the CDR3 is TGTGCCAGCAGCGGACTACGCGGTACGGGTGAGCAGTTCTTC. It specifies CASSGLRGTGEQFF.

The rearrangement uses TRBV28 and TRBJ2-3; a weak D match, TRBD2 (6 bases). Trimming removed 5 bases from V and 2 bases from J, with 11 bases in between. Germline V lookup: CDR1 MDHEN, CDR2 SYDVKM. The CDR3 sequence is 14 residues long. The CDR3 DNA reads as TGTGCCAGCAGTCCCGGGACTCCCACAGATACGCAGTATTTT. It translates to CASSPGTPTDTQYF.